The T cell receptor (beta chain) described here comes from a study of beta chain features in type 1 diabetes (dated 2018 in TCRdb). Study-level background: Mean age, gender distribution, total cell number and subset yield did not differ between patients and healthy donors. A total of roughly 99 million sorted cells were examined across all samples, and the number of cells per subset was strongly correlated with RNA yield. Whereas all 30 or so donors provided naive and central memory subsets, regulatory and stem cell-like memory subsets were isolated from just 8 patients and about 8 healthy donors. The study compared TCRB repertoires of sorted circulating CD4+ T cell subsets between recently diagnosed type 1 diabetes patients and matched healthy donors.

A single peripheral blood draw of around 0.11 L on average was collected from each donor into heparinised tubes. A BD FACSAria II and a panel including CD45RO, CCR7, CD25, CD127, CD95 and CD27 were used to sort naive, central memory, regulatory and stem cell-like memory CD4+ T cells. A purity above 98% was achieved for all sorted populations. PBMCs were isolated right away by Lymphoprep density gradient centrifugation and were stained directly, without culture. So that batch effects would be minimized, each experiment stained and sorted samples in pairs, pairing one healthy donor with one patient. Here is what the overall study found, with its caveats: In all four CD4+ subsets, TCRB CDR3 length was moderately but significantly shorter in type 1 diabetes patients. Because cDNA was sequenced instead of genomic DNA, highly expressing activated cells could be over-represented, though the groups showed no difference in activation or CD3 levels. Shorter templates might have been favored by PCR, but patient and control samples were amplified and corrected together, so both groups would have been affected equally by any skew. Naive, central memory and regulatory TCRB repertoires appeared to be more similar among patients than among healthy donors. Patients with type 1 diabetes made fewer insertions and deleted more nucleotides at VDJ recombination sites, implying thymic rearrangement abnormalities. Only small numbers of individuals were included in the HLA sub-analyses, which left unresolved whether HLA type had any influence on TCRB rearrangement.

From its cysteine to its phenylalanine, the CDR3 spans 16 amino acids. Only CDR3 DNA remains: 48 bases, in frame from the first base. The V end loses 7 bases and the J end loses 0 bases, and a stretch of 18 bases separates them. The germline V gene encodes CDR1 MDHEN and CDR2 SYDVKM. All of the isolated RNA was reverse transcribed with the High Capacity cDNA Reverse Transcription Kit, so expressed TCRB transcripts were sequenced. Naive, central memory and regulatory T cell samples underwent deep immunoSEQ sequencing, averaging about 3.3 million total reads per sample. Sorted cells were lysed in RLT buffer, and RNA was extracted using DNase-treated RNeasy Micro or Mini kits according to cell number. Each cell subset was processed separately to prevent cross-contamination, with patient and healthy donor samples processed together. The immunoSEQ multiplex PCR was used to amplify TCRB sequences from cDNA, yielding 87-bp fragments that span the CDR3 region. Amplicons were sequenced on the Illumina HiSeq platform. The paper's data handling went like this. PCR bias was computationally corrected using synthetic template baselines, reads within Hamming distance 2 were collapsed, and singletons that could not be merged were discarded. By aligning reads against IMGT, V, D and J genes, CDR3 length, and insertions or deletions at six rearrangement sites were assigned. Clonotype counts were normalized to sorted cell number within each subset before computing true diversity and Gini coefficients with the tcR R package. Repertoire sharing was quantified using the overlap coefficient calculated on TCRB nucleotide sequences. TCRdb obtained this table from immuneACCESS and retained in-frame rearrangements with V and J assigned. These tables miss some clones; where compared with another copy, unresolved V genes account for less than half of the shortfall, and the remainder is unexplained. V and J calls and clone size are as listed in that table; D and trimming were resolved from the DNA. Within this sample are 300,000 to 400,000 clones, with around 9% of them counted one time only. Around 1% of the sample is taken by the ten largest.

For this clone: There is no known antigen for this receptor. The input lacks base qualities; no much larger clone sits a single base away.

The sample comprised central memory CD4+ T cells from blood. The chain is made from TRBV28 and TRBJ1-2; the D gene lacks a confident call. This clonotype was obtained from a man younger than 45 with type 1 diabetes. The CDR3 region has the sequence CASIKLEGNSNYGYTF. The DNA is as follows: TGTGCCAGCATCAAACTGGAGGGAAATTCTAACTATGGCTACACCTTC.